The 17 T cell receptor beta chains below were found in one sample sequenced in a study of blood T cell repertoires in COVID-19. TCRdb keeps only in-frame clones here, not all; method: immunoSEQ multiplex PCR. The repertoire has tens of thousands of clones, approximately 90% of them found once; the top ten carry 25% to 30%. The sample was peripheral blood. Every receptor here comes from a middle-aged man with active or convalescent COVID-19.

This chain links TRBV12-5 with TRBJ2-2; TRBD1 agrees at 7 bases. The J segment lost 0 bases and the V segment lost 10 bases, leaving 14 bases of the junction unmatched. The CDR3 spans 17 residues. Germline-derived CDR1 and CDR2 are LGHNT and FRNRAP. CDR3 region: CATRGESGGSNTGELFF. The DNA of the CDR3 is TGTGCTACCAGAGGGGAATCAGGGGGATCGAACACCGGGGAGCTGTTTTTT.

The chain employs TRBV6-1 and TRBJ1-4; D is unclear. The CDR3 is 12 amino acids. Germline CDR1 is MNHNS and CDR2 is SASEGT. With 1 base removed from V and 9 bases from J, the gap between germline ends came to 6 bases. CDR3 loop: CASSEGAQKLFF. In DNA, the CDR3 is TGTGCCAGCAGTGAAGGGGCACAAAAACTGTTTTTT.

This chain uses TRBV9 with TRBJ1-1; D not certain. The germline V gene encodes CDR1 SGDLS and CDR2 YYNGEE. This CDR3 contains 16 residues. Trimming left V 0 bases short and J 0 bases short, with 12 bases between. The CDR3 here is CASSVGGRTMNTEAFF. The DNA for the CDR3 is TGTGCCAGCAGCGTAGGCGGCAGAACCATGAACACTGAAGCTTTCTTT.

This clone was detected only once. The genes are TRBV4-3 and TRBJ1-2, with a possible D match to TRBD1 (6 bases). The CDR3 has 17 amino acids. Trimming shortened V by 0 bases and J by 4 bases, and 18 bases separated the two germline ends. Germline V gives CDR1 LGHNA, CDR2 YSLEER. The CDR3 loop reads CASSQDALSGEFYGYTF. In nucleotides, the CDR3 is TGCGCCAGCAGCCAAGATGCGTTGTCAGGGGAATTCTATGGCTACACCTTC.

As DNA, the CDR3 is TGTGCCAGCAGCCGTTTCGGGCAGCCCCAGCATTTT. Amino acid sequence: CASSRFGQPQHF. The chain carries TRBV12-3 or TRBV12-4 and TRBJ1-5; D is unclear. The length of the CDR3 is 12 residues. V was clipped by 6 bases and J by 7 bases, with 10 bases between them.

This chain links TRBV5-1 with TRBJ2-2; D is unresolved. The V gene's germline CDR1 is SGHRS and CDR2 YFSETQ. The V end was cut by 7 bases, the J end by 0 bases, with 16 bases between. The CDR3 is 16 residues long. CDR3 sequence reads: CASFHGPVANTGELFF. The CDR3 nucleotides are TGCGCCAGCTTCCATGGGCCGGTGGCGAACACCGGGGAGCTGTTTTTT.

The chain uses TRBV25-1 and TRBJ2-2, with 7 nucleotides matching TRBD1. Germline V gene sequence: CDR1 MGHDK, CDR2 SYGVNS. This CDR3 region has 15 residues. Unmatched junction bases numbered 6, after V lost 4 bases and J lost 4 bases. CDR3 in DNA: TGTGCCAGCAGTGCAAGACAGGGCCGCACCGGGGAGCTGTTTTTT. Translating it yields CASSARQGRTGELFF.

This chain joins TRBV29-1 and TRBJ2-3, with 8 bases lining up with TRBD1. This CDR3 comprises 14 residues. Trimming took 2 bases from V and 4 from J; bases not matched to a gene: 5. Germline loops: CDR1 SQVTM, CDR2 ANQGSEA. The CDR3 DNA sequence: TGCAGCGTTGAATTCCAGGGGGCCCCAGATACGCAGTATTTT. Protein: CSVEFQGAPDTQYF.

J is TRBJ2-5 and V is TRBV2; 8 bases agree with TRBD2. The trim removed 6 bases at V and 0 bases at J, leaving 3 bases unmatched. Germline V CDR1 and CDR2: SNHLY, FYNNEI. CDR3 length: 14 residues. The CDR3 spells CASRVAGNQETQYF. The CDR3 DNA reads as TGTGCCAGCAGAGTAGCGGGGAACCAAGAGACCCAGTACTTC.

V and J are TRBV20-1 and TRBJ1-3; D remains ambiguous. The CDR3 is made up of 11 amino acids. V was shortened by 6 bases and J by 3 bases, with 6 bases between the two germline ends. CDR1 and CDR2 from the germline V gene are DFQATT and SNEGSKA (reference sequence). The CDR3, as DNA: TGCAGTGCCCCTAGTGGAAACACCATATATTTT. Amino acid sequence: CSAPSGNTIYF.

This sequence joins TRBV3-1 (or the pseudogene TRBV3-2) and TRBJ1-1, with a possible D match to TRBD1 (5 bases). V was pared by 1 base and J by 2 bases, with 8 bases between. The CDR3 is 14 amino acids. The germline V gene encodes CDR1 LGHDT and CDR2 YNNKEL (reference sequence). CDR3 sequence reads: CASSQGTTNTEAFF. The CDR3 coding sequence is TGTGCCAGCAGCCAAGGGACAACAAACACTGAAGCTTTCTTT.

The genes are TRBV28 and TRBJ1-6; TRBD1 is a possible D gene (6 bases). V lost 4 bases to trimming and J lost 8 bases, with 21 bases between them. Per germline, CDR1 MDHEN and CDR2 SYDVKM. This CDR3 is built from 17 residues. Here the CDR3 DNA reads TGTGCCAGCAGTTCAAAATACACCCGGGACATACATTCACCCCTCCACTTT. Translation gives CASSSKYTRDIHSPLHF.

This rearrangement joins TRBV2 to TRBJ1-2; tentatively, D is TRBD1 (6 bases). Germline CDR1 and CDR2: SNHLY and FYNNEI. V lost 2 bases and J 5 bases, leaving 12 bases between the germline ends. The CDR3 has 14 residues. CDR3 sequence (DNA): TGTGCCAGCAGTGAAAACAGGGTCGGATATGGCTACACCTTC. It specifies CASSENRVGYGYTF.

The chain carries TRBV29-1 and TRBJ2-3, with 8 bases aligning to TRBD1. J was trimmed by 5 bases and V by 6 bases; bases with no gene match: 4. Germline CDR1 SQVTM, CDR2 ANQGSEA. The CDR3 has 12 amino acids. Here the CDR3 DNA reads TGCAGCGTGACAGGGGCGGAAGATACGCAGTATTTT. Translation gives CSVTGAEDTQYF.

J is TRBJ2-7 and V is TRBV12-3 or TRBV12-4; D is uncertain. The V end was cut by 2 bases, the J end by 5 bases, with 7 bases between. CDR3 length: 12 amino acids. The CDR3 nucleotides read TGTGCCAGCAGTTTAAACTTGCACGAGCAGTACTTC. This codes for CASSLNLHEQYF.

The table lists this clone with a count of one. The chain links TRBV13 to TRBJ2-7; TRBD1 matches 11 bases. Looked up from germline, CDR1 is PRHDT and CDR2 is FYEKMQ (reference sequence). CDR3 length: 16 residues. The V segment lost 6 bases and the J segment 5 bases; nucleotides outside the gene matches: 12. Here the CDR3 reads CASSLAGTGGTDEQYF. As DNA, the CDR3 is TGTGCCAGCAGTTTGGCCGGGACAGGGGGTACCGACGAGCAGTACTTC. Together with reference TRBV13 and TRBJ2-7, the CDR3 gives the full variable domain: AAGVIQSPRHLIKEKRETATLKCYPIPRHDTVYWYQQGPGQDPQFLISFYEKMQSDKGSIPDRFSAQQFSDYHSELNMSSLELGDSALYFCASSLAGTGGTDEQYFGPGTRLTVT.

The rearrangement joins TRBV27 to TRBJ1-5; TRBD1 might be the D (5 bases). The CDR3 is 15 residues long. Germline V gene data show CDR1 as MNHEY and CDR2 as SMNVEV (reference sequence). Trimming took off 6 bases at V and 3 bases at J, with 15 bases between the two ends. The CDR3 DNA follows: TGTGCCAGCAGCCTTACCCCGACAGACAATCAGCCCCAGCATTTT. Translating gives CASSLTPTDNQPQHF.